The source of this TCR beta chain is a study of CD8 T cells in Susac syndrome. This clonotype was picked up one time. Random hexamers primed reverse transcription of 0.5 to 1 ug RNA. Amplification of TCR beta CDR3 across 54 Vbeta and 13 Jbeta was performed with immunoSEQ multiplex PCR. TCRdb redid the calling of the immunoSEQ multiplex PCR reads with MiXCR, one entry per CDR3 protein. The sample includes around 130,000 distinct CDR3 sequences, around nine tenths of them seen just once. The length of the CDR3 is 15 residues. The J segment lost 3 bases and the V segment lost 4 bases, leaving 7 bases of the junction unmatched. Germline CDR1 and CDR2: MNHEY and SMNVEV (reference sequence). The T cells that were sequenced for TCR beta were CD8+ and CD4+ cells from blood.

The genes are TRBV27 and TRBJ2-7; 9 nucleotides align to TRBD2. The TCR was taken from a human donor with multiple sclerosis. Material: CD8+ T cells from PBMCs. The CDR3 loop is CASSSSGAGFYEQYF. CDR3 DNA: TGTGCCAGCAGTTCTAGCGGGGCTGGTTTCTACGAGCAGTACTTC.